The clone carrying this T cell receptor (beta chain) was seen a handful of times. Its antigen remains unknown. The data stem from a study of T cells in Graves' hyperthyroidism and ophthalmopathy. General study points: Ophthalmopathy was predicted by the model a median of 6.5 months ahead of onset.

CDR1 is LGHDT, CDR2 YNNKEL, per germline (reference sequence). V lost 5 bases to trimming and J lost 2 bases; unmatched junction nucleotides: 6. The CDR3 consists of 14 residues. Authors of the study amplified TCR beta CDR3 regions from RNA transcripts. With the HTBI primer set, the TCR CDR3 went through a first round of RT-PCR. TCRdb ran MiXCR on the multiplex PCR reads and lists one entry per CDR3 protein. In the table there are 300,000 to 400,000 distinct CDR3 sequences, around 20% of which are singletons. The rearrangement joins TRBV3-1 to TRBJ2-7; 7 bases match TRBD2. Material for sequencing was blood. The TCR originated in a woman between 50 and 59 years old with Graves' hyperthyroidism. The CDR3 region has the DNA TGTGCCAGCAGCTCCCAGCGGGGCCCCTACGAGCAGTACTTC. It specifies CASSSQRGPYEQYF.